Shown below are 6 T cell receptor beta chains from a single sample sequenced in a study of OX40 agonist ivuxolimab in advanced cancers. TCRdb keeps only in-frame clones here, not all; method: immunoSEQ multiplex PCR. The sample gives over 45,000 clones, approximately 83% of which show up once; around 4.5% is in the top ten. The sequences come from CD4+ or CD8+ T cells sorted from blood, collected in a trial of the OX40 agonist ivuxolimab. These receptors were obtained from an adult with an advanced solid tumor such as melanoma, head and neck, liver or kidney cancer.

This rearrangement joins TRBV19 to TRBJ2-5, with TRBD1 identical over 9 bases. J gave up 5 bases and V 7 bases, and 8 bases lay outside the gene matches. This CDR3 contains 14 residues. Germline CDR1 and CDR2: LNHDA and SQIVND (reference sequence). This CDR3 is CASKGRGQGETQYF. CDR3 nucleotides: TGTGCCAGTAAAGGTCGCGGACAGGGGGAGACCCAGTACTTC.

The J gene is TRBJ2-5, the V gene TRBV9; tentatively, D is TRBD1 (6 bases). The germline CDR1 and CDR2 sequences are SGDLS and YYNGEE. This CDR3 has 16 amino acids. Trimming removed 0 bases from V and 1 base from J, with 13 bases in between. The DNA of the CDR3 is TGTGCCAGCAGCGTAGGGCTTCTGGGGGCCCAAGAGACCCAGTACTTC. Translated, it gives CASSVGLLGAQETQYF.

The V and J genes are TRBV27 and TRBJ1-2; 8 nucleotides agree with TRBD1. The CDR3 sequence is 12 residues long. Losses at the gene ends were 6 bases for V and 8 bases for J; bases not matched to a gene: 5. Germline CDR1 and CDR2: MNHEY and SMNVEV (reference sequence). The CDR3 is CASRGTGGGYTF. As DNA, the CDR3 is TGTGCCAGCAGGGGAACAGGGGGAGGCTACACCTTC.

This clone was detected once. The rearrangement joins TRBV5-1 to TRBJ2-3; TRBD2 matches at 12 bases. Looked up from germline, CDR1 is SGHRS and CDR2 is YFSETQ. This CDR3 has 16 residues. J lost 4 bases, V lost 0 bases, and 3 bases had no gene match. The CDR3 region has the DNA TGCGCCAGCAGCTTGGGGGGACTAGCGGGCCCAGATACGCAGTATTTT. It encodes CASSLGGLAGPDTQYF.

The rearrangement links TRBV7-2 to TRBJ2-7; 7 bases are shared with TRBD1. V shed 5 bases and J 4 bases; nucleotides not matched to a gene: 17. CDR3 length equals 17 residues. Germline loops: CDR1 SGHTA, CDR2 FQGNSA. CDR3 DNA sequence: TGTGCCAGCAGCCAAGAGACAGGGTACAGAATGGGATACGAGCAGTACTTC. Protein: CASSQETGYRMGYEQYF.

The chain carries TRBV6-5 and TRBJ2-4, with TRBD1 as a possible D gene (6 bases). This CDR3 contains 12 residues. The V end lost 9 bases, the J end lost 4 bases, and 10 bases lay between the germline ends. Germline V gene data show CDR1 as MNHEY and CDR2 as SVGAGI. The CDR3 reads CASRGSKNIQYF. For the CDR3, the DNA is TGTGCCAGTAGGGGGTCTAAAAACATTCAGTACTTC.